The 9 T cell receptor beta chains below all came from one sample that was sequenced in a study of T cell repertoires in cytomegalovirus infection. From the reads, TCRdb called clonotypes with MiXCR, one entry per CDR3 protein. The table has under 300,000 distinct CDR3 sequences, under 25% seen once. The antigens of these receptors remain unknown. The sample here was cultured PBMCs, taken from culture after CMV antigen stimulation. Receptors were obtained from a human donor in good health (CMV status not recorded). Some clones in this sample may be carry-over from other donors' samples.

This clonotype was counted between two and nine times. The chain recombines TRBV4-1 with TRBJ1-4, with 7 bases aligning to TRBD1. Germline values: CDR1 MGHRA, CDR2 YSYEKL. The CDR3 loop spans 16 amino acids. V dropped 2 bases and J dropped 5; count of bases not matched to a gene: 8. CDR3 loop: CASSQTRDSQNEKLFF. The DNA for the CDR3 is TGCGCCAGCAGCCAAACTAGGGACAGCCAAAATGAAAAACTGTTTTTT.

Only a few counts were recorded for this clonotype. The gene calls are TRBV19 and TRBJ2-1; TRBD1 matches 10 bases. Per germline, CDR1 LNHDA and CDR2 SQIVND (reference sequence). This CDR3 contains 14 residues. The ends lost 3 bases at V and 6 bases at J; junction bases unmatched: 2. The CDR3 protein is CASSMTGGFNEQFF. DNA for the CDR3: TGTGCCAGTAGTATGACAGGGGGCTTCAATGAGCAGTTCTTC.

This clonotype turned up a few times. J is TRBJ2-3 and V is TRBV9; TRBD2 aligns across 13 bases. V shed 4 bases, J shed 7 bases, and the junction held 9 bases outside the gene matches. This CDR3 spans 16 amino acids. Germline lookup yields CDR1 SGDLS and CDR2 YYNGEE. The CDR3 loop is CASSPPGTSGTNTQYF. The DNA for the CDR3 is TGTGCCAGCAGCCCCCCCGGGACTAGCGGGACAAATACGCAGTATTTT. The full variable domain, its missing parts supplied by reference TRBV9 and TRBJ2-3, is DSGVTQTPKHLITATGQRVTLRCSPRSGDLSVYWYQQSLDQGLQFLIQYYNGEERAKGNILERFSAQQFPDLHSELNLSSLELGDSALYFCASSPPGTSGTNTQYFGPGTRLTVL.

The genes are TRBV2 and TRBJ2-7; perhaps TRBD2 as D (5 bases). The germline V gene has CDR1 SNHLY and CDR2 FYNNEI. Trimming removed 4 bases at V and 6 bases at J, with 16 bases between. The CDR3 covers 14 residues. CDR3 region: CASSGEGRRLEQYF. The CDR3, as DNA: TGTGCCAGCAGTGGAGAAGGAAGGAGGCTCGAGCAGTACTTC.

This clonotype was seen many times. The gene calls are TRBV7-2 and TRBJ2-1, with a weak D call TRBD2 (5 bases). This CDR3 has 15 amino acids. V dropped 3 bases and J dropped 8 bases, with 17 bases sitting between them. Germline CDR1 is SGHTA and CDR2 is FQGNSA. The CDR3 region has the DNA TGTGCCAGCAGCTTGGGTATTACTAGTCCTTATGAGCAGTTCTTC. Encoded protein: CASSLGITSPYEQFF.

This clonotype was counted ten times or more. CDR3 nucleotides: TGTGCCAGCAGCTTAGTTCAACAGGGAGGCTATGGCTACACCTTC. Translated: CASSLVQQGGYGYTF. The J gene is TRBJ1-2, the V gene TRBV7-2, with D perhaps matching TRBD1 (6 bases). This CDR3 is 15 amino acids long. From germline, CDR1 is SGHTA and CDR2 FQGNSA. With 1 base removed from V and 4 bases from J, the gap between germline ends came to 13 bases.

This clonotype showed up just a few times. This chain joins TRBV12-3 or TRBV12-4 and TRBJ2-1, with D possibly matching TRBD2 (5 bases). The CDR3 runs to 13 residues. V dropped 5 bases and J dropped 10 bases, with 15 bases sitting between them. As DNA, the CDR3 is TGTGCCAGCAGTCTATCTATAGCGAAGGAGCAGTTCTTC. This encodes CASSLSIAKEQFF.

Many counts were recorded for this clonotype. The CDR3 nucleotides are TGTGCCAGCAGCTTGGATGCGGAGAAGACCCAGTACTTC. Protein sequence: CASSLDAEKTQYF. The chain couples TRBV5-4 to TRBJ2-5; D is uncertain. Germline V gene data show CDR1 as SGHNT and CDR2 as YYREEE (reference sequence). The V and J ends lost 0 bases and 6 bases respectively, with 9 bases between them. The CDR3 consists of 13 residues.

The sample holds a few counts of this clonotype. The DNA of the CDR3 is TGCAGTGCCCGGGGACAGAACAGGGCGAACACTGAAGCTTTCTTT. It specifies CSARGQNRANTEAFF. The rearrangement joins TRBV20-1 to TRBJ1-1, with TRBD1 matching over 7 bases. Germline V gene sequence: CDR1 DFQATT, CDR2 SNEGSKA (reference sequence). The CDR3 is made up of 15 amino acids. V lost 6 bases, J lost 1 base, and 11 bases stayed unmatched.